The 31 T cell receptor beta chains given below trace back to one sample, sequenced in a study of T cell repertoires in cytomegalovirus infection. TCRdb recomputed calls from the reads with MiXCR, one row per CDR3 protein. The sample has some 560,000 distinct CDR3 sequences, approximately 40% seen once; the top ten hold over 45%. These receptors' targets are unknown. Material: cultured PBMCs, obtained from culture after CMV antigen stimulation. The receptor set was obtained from a human donor in good health (CMV status not recorded). Some clones in this sample may be carry-over from other donors' samples.

This clonotype was counted only a few times. V and J are TRBV6-1 and TRBJ2-3, with TRBD1 as a possible D gene (6 bases). V dropped 5 bases and J dropped 2 bases, with 14 bases sitting between them. The V gene's germline CDR1 is MNHNS and CDR2 SASEGT. The CDR3 consists of 15 residues. The CDR3 here is CASSYRDANTDTQYF. CDR3 nucleotide sequence: TGTGCCAGCAGTTACAGGGACGCTAACACAGATACGCAGTATTTT.

The chain joins TRBV7-9 to TRBJ2-1; 12 nucleotides line up with TRBD2. The length of the CDR3 is 16 residues. Per germline, CDR1 SEHNR and CDR2 FQNEAQ (reference sequence). The V segment lost 11 bases and the J segment 10 bases; nucleotides outside the gene matches: 18. CDR3 loop: CASEASGRASIWEQFF. The DNA of the CDR3 is TGTGCCTCAGAGGCTAGCGGGAGGGCCTCGATATGGGAGCAGTTCTTC.

This clonotype was found a few times. The gene calls are TRBV7-2 and TRBJ2-1; D gene unclear. CDR1 and CDR2 from the germline V gene are SGHTA and FQGNSA. Trimming took 0 bases from V and 8 from J, leaving 11 bases between them. The CDR3 has 14 amino acids. DNA of the CDR3: TGTGCCAGCAGCTTAGCTATGGATAGCTATGAGCAGTTCTTC. Translation gives CASSLAMDSYEQFF.

The rearrangement links TRBV25-1 to TRBJ2-2; perhaps TRBD1 as D (6 bases). This CDR3 is built from 15 residues. Deletions cut 9 bases from V and 0 bases from J, with 14 bases between. CDR1 and CDR2 from the germline V gene are MGHDK and SYGVNS. The CDR3 protein is CASQSTGPNTGELFF. The CDR3 DNA sequence: TGTGCCAGTCAATCTACAGGGCCGAACACCGGGGAGCTGTTTTTT.

The CDR3 sequence: CASSHLKGSNTEAFF. In DNA form, the CDR3 reads TGCGCCAGCAGCCACCTAAAAGGATCGAACACTGAAGCTTTCTTT. The chain has TRBV4-3 and TRBJ1-1; D not certain. The CDR3 is 15 residues long. The germline V gene encodes CDR1 LGHNA and CDR2 YSLEER. Trimming cost V 3 bases and J 1 base, with 12 bases left between them.

The chain is built from TRBV7-8 and TRBJ1-2; 8 bases are a match to TRBD1. From germline, CDR1 is SGHVS and CDR2 FQNEAQ. The CDR3 has 15 residues. V gave up 5 bases and J gave up 7 bases; unmatched junction bases: 12. CDR3: CASSGPTGGLAGYTF. CDR3 coding DNA: TGTGCCAGCAGCGGACCAACAGGGGGTCTGGCTGGCTACACCTTC.

The sample holds many counts of this clonotype. The V gene is TRBV7-8, the J gene TRBJ1-5; 7 bases align to TRBD1. The CDR3 is made up of 14 amino acids. Germline values: CDR1 SGHVS, CDR2 FQNEAQ. V lost 2 bases, J lost 4 bases, and 2 bases stayed unmatched. CDR3 sequence (DNA): TGTGCCAGCAGCTTAACACAGGGGAATCAGCCCCAGCATTTT. Its protein product is CASSLTQGNQPQHF.

This clonotype came up a few times. The CDR3 reads CASHQRLAGGAQYF. CDR3 bases: TGTGCCTCCCACCAAAGACTAGCGGGAGGGGCCCAGTACTTC. The chain is built from TRBV6-2 or TRBV6-3 and TRBJ2-5; TRBD2 matches 14 bases. The CDR3 loop spans 14 amino acids. Per the germline V gene, CDR1 is MNHEY and CDR2 is SVGEGT. Trimming took 11 bases from V and 9 from J; bases not matched to a gene: 11.

This clonotype was recorded a few times. This CDR3 reads CASRLTGKLFF. The DNA of the CDR3 is TGTGCCAGCAGGTTGACCGGAAAACTGTTTTTT. The chain is built from TRBV7-2 and TRBJ1-4; no clear D gene. The CDR3 length is 11 residues. The V end was cut by 6 bases, the J end by 10 bases, with 9 bases between. Germline lookup yields CDR1 SGHTA and CDR2 FQGNSA.

The rearrangement uses TRBV12-3 or TRBV12-4 and TRBJ1-5; D uncertain. This CDR3 is built from 13 residues. V was shortened by 3 bases and J by 5 bases, with 8 bases between the two germline ends. The CDR3 region is CASSFTADQPQHF. The CDR3 nucleotides read TGTGCCAGCAGTTTCACCGCTGATCAGCCCCAGCATTTT.

V is TRBV5-4 and J is TRBJ2-1; 7 bases line up with TRBD2. CDR3 length equals 16 residues. Germline V gene lookup returns CDR1 SGHNT and CDR2 YYREEE (reference sequence). Unmatched junction bases numbered 11, after V lost 1 base and J lost 7 bases. In DNA, the CDR3 is TGTGCCAGCAGCTTGATTGGTGGGAGGGCCGGTAATGAGCAGTTCTTC. Its translation: CASSLIGGRAGNEQFF.

This clonotype was picked up many times. This chain links TRBV7-2 with TRBJ2-2; 10 bases are a match to TRBD1. This CDR3 spans 12 amino acids. V was clipped by 5 bases and J by 12 bases; unmatched bases: 3. Per the germline V gene, CDR1 is SGHTA and CDR2 is FQGNSA. CDR3 amino acids: CASSATGGKLFF. CDR3 coding DNA: TGTGCCAGCAGCGCGACAGGGGGCAAGCTGTTTTTT.

The rearrangement links TRBV7-2 to TRBJ2-1, with 10 bases identical to TRBD2. This CDR3 has 16 residues. The V segment lost 2 bases and the J segment 4 bases; nucleotides outside the gene matches: 5. CDR1 SGHTA and CDR2 FQGNSA come from the germline V gene. The CDR3 reads CASSLSGGVPYNEQFF. CDR3 sequence (DNA): TGTGCCAGCAGCTTAAGCGGGGGGGTACCTTACAATGAGCAGTTCTTC.

Many counts were recorded for this clonotype. This chain joins TRBV7-2 and TRBJ2-7; 11 bases line up with TRBD2. This CDR3 contains 18 residues. Germline CDR1 SGHTA, CDR2 FQGNSA. V was pared by 5 bases and J by 3 bases, with 15 bases of the junction left unmatched. The DNA of the CDR3 is TGTGCCAGCAGCAAGACTAGCGGGGTCCTGGCCCACTTCTACGAGCAGTACTTC. This sequence encodes CASSKTSGVLAHFYEQYF.

This clonotype showed up just a few times. This CDR3 is CASSPGGRQGASYGYTF. The CDR3 DNA reads TGTGCCAGCAGCCCAGGAGGGAGACAGGGGGCTAGCTATGGCTACACCTTC. The chain recombines TRBV7-8 with TRBJ1-2, with 10 bases that match TRBD1. CDR3 length equals 17 residues. Germline assignment: CDR1 SGHVS and CDR2 FQNEAQ. V was pared by 5 bases and J by 4 bases, with 13 bases of the junction left unmatched.

The chain carries TRBV7-4 and TRBJ2-7; TRBD2 agrees at 15 bases. CDR1 is SGHVT, CDR2 SQSDAQ, per germline. The CDR3 extends over 16 amino acids. With V trimmed by 5 bases and J by 6 bases, 8 bases remained unmatched. CDR3 coding DNA: TGTGCCAGCAGCGGGACTAGCGGGGGGCGCCGCGCCGAGCAGTACTTC. This translates into CASSGTSGGRRAEQYF.

This clonotype was seen a single time. The rearrangement links TRBV15 to TRBJ2-3; the match to TRBD1 covers 9 bases. Losses at the gene ends were 4 bases for V and 9 bases for J; bases not matched to a gene: 5. This CDR3 is built from 13 residues. Germline V lookup: CDR1 LNHNV, CDR2 YYDKDF (reference sequence). The CDR3 DNA sequence: TGTGCCACCAGCATCGGACAGGGGTGGACGCAGTATTTT. Amino acid sequence: CATSIGQGWTQYF.

This clonotype was detected only a few times. The V gene is TRBV7-2, the J gene TRBJ2-1, with D uncertain. Germline CDR1 and CDR2: SGHTA and FQGNSA. The CDR3 sequence is 16 residues long. The V end was cut by 3 bases, the J end by 10 bases, with 22 bases between. The CDR3 DNA sequence: TGTGCCAGCAGCTTGGGTGGTACTTCTCCGTTAGAAGAGCAGTTCTTC. It specifies CASSLGGTSPLEEQFF.

The rearrangement uses TRBV30 and TRBJ1-2, with D perhaps matching TRBD1 (6 bases). CDR1 GTSNPN and CDR2 SVGIG come from the germline V gene (reference sequence). The germline V and J ends were trimmed by 0 bases and 3 bases, with 14 bases remaining between them. The CDR3 extends over 15 amino acids. The CDR3, as DNA: TGTGCCTGGAGTGTAATGGCAGGGGCGCACTATGGCTACACCTTC. This translates into CAWSVMAGAHYGYTF.

This chain links TRBV24-1 with TRBJ2-2; D is undetermined. The CDR3 totals 16 residues. CDR1 and CDR2 from the germline V gene are KGHDR and SFDVKD. The V and J ends lost 7 bases and 0 bases respectively, with 14 bases between them. The CDR3 sequence: CATSPKDIPNTGELFF. Here the CDR3 DNA reads TGTGCCACCAGCCCTAAGGATATCCCGAACACCGGGGAGCTGTTTTTT.

The chain uses TRBV28 and TRBJ2-7; no clear D. The CDR3 totals 15 residues. V gave up 7 bases and J gave up 0 bases, with 16 bases separating them. Germline V lookup: CDR1 MDHEN, CDR2 SYDVKM. The CDR3 DNA is TGTGCCAGCACCCCTGGGGTCTCTTCCTCCTACGAGCAGTACTTC. Amino acids: CASTPGVSSSYEQYF.

The chain joins TRBV4-1 to TRBJ1-2; 8 bases match TRBD1. The CDR3 covers 14 residues. The germline V gene has CDR1 MGHRA and CDR2 YSYEKL. V trimming: 7 bases; J trimming: 7 bases; junction bases outside the gene matches: 11. Written as DNA, the CDR3 is TGCGCCAGCACCCCCGGTGTCAGGGGGCCTGGCTACACCTTC. This gives the protein CASTPGVRGPGYTF.

The J gene is TRBJ1-3, the V gene TRBV7-2; 7 bases agree with TRBD1. CDR1 SGHTA and CDR2 FQGNSA come from the germline V gene. The CDR3 is 16 residues long. Trimming at V came to 5 bases and at J to 0 bases, leaving 7 bases not matched to a gene. For the CDR3, the DNA is TGTGCCAGCAGCAACAGGGGATTAAGCTCTGGAAACACCATATATTTT. It specifies CASSNRGLSSGNTIYF.

This sequence joins TRBV5-6 and TRBJ2-4; possible D gene TRBD2, 7 bases. This CDR3 has 14 amino acids. Trimming left V 2 bases short and J 9 bases short, with 15 bases between. From germline, CDR1 is SGHDT and CDR2 YYEEEE. CDR3 amino acids: CASSFSLGGGIQYF. In nucleotides, the CDR3 is TGTGCCAGCAGCTTTAGCCTGGGAGGGGGCATTCAGTACTTC.

The V and J genes are TRBV7-2 and TRBJ2-5; 10 bases line up with TRBD1. This CDR3 is built from 14 residues. CDR1 SGHTA and CDR2 FQGNSA come from the germline V gene. The V segment lost 5 bases and the J segment 7 bases; nucleotides outside the gene matches: 7. The CDR3 loop is CASSSDRGRGTQYF. Here the CDR3 DNA reads TGTGCCAGCAGCAGCGACAGGGGGCGAGGGACCCAGTACTTC. The full variable domain, its missing parts supplied by reference TRBV7-2 and TRBJ2-5, is GAGVSQSPSNKVTEKGKDVELRCDPISGHTALYWYRQSLGQGLEFLIYFQGNSAPDKSGLPSDRFSAERTGGSVSTLTIQRTQQEDSAVYLCASSSDRGRGTQYFGPGTRLLVL.

The V and J genes are TRBV6-2 or TRBV6-3 and TRBJ2-3, with TRBD2 matching over 10 bases. The trim removed 5 bases at V and 5 bases at J, leaving 13 bases unmatched. The germline V gene encodes CDR1 MNHEY and CDR2 SVGEGT. This CDR3 is built from 17 residues. Here the CDR3 DNA reads TGTGCCAGCAGTCCCACAAGCGGGAGGGCCTCGGAAGATACGCAGTATTTT. Its translation: CASSPTSGRASEDTQYF.

This clonotype turned up a few times. The V and J genes are TRBV28 and TRBJ2-1; D is possibly TRBD2 (6 bases). The V gene lost 6 bases and the J gene lost 0 bases, with 24 bases spanning the gap. This CDR3 region has 19 residues. Looked up from germline, CDR1 is MDHEN and CDR2 is SYDVKM. CDR3 sequence (DNA): TGTGCCAGCAGCTCTCCTGCCTTGGGACTGAGGAGCTCCTACAATGAGCAGTTCTTC. Translated, it gives CASSSPALGLRSSYNEQFF.

This sequence joins TRBV7-4 and TRBJ2-7, with D perhaps matching TRBD2 (7 bases). Deletions cut 5 bases from V and 2 bases from J, with 19 bases between. This CDR3 comprises 16 residues. The germline V gene encodes CDR1 SGHVT and CDR2 SQSDAQ. The CDR3 DNA reads TGTGCCAGCAGCCAAAAGGAGGGGGGGACTACCTACGAGCAGTACTTC. Translation gives CASSQKEGGTTYEQYF.

This clonotype was recorded once. This chain connects TRBV6-5 to TRBJ2-3; D is unresolved. This CDR3 is built from 14 residues. The V and J ends lost 6 bases and 4 bases respectively, with 14 bases between them. Germline V CDR1 and CDR2: MNHEY, SVGAGI. CDR3 protein: CASRSPGLSDTQYF. CDR3 coding DNA: TGTGCCAGCAGGTCTCCCGGCCTTTCAGATACGCAGTATTTT.

In its sample, this clonotype was seen a few times. CDR3: CASSLAMAASNQPQHF. For the CDR3, the DNA is TGTGCCAGCAGTTTAGCGATGGCAGCTAGCAATCAGCCCCAGCATTTT. The V call is TRBV12-3 or TRBV12-4, the J call TRBJ1-5; the D is unclear. Trimming cost V 0 bases and J 0 bases, with 9 bases left between them. The CDR3 has 16 amino acids.

Details on this clonotype: One base away lies a much larger clone, so this may be a sequencing read error. The chain is built from TRBV6-6 and TRBJ2-1, with 7 bases fitting TRBD1. Germline V lookup: CDR1 MNHNY, CDR2 SVGAGI (reference sequence). CDR3 length: 14 amino acids. The J segment lost 2 bases and the V segment lost 2 bases, leaving 0 bases of the junction unmatched. CDR3 coding DNA: TGTGCCAGCAGTTACCAGGGGGCCTACAATGAGCAGTTCTTC. Residues: CASSYQGAYNEQFF.